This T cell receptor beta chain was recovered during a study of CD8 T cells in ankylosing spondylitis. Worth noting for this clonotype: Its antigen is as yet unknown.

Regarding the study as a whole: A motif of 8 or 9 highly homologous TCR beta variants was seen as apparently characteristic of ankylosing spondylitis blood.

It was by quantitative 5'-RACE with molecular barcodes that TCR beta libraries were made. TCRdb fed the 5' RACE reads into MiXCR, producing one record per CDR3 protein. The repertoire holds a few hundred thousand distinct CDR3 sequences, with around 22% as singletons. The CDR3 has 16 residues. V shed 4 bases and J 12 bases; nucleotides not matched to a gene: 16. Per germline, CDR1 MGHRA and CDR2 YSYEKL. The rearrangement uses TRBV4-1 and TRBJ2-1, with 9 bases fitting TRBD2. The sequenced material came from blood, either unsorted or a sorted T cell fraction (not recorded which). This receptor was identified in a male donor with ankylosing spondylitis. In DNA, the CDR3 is TGCGCCAGCAGCCCTCCGGCGGGACTAGCAGCCGGCGGGCAGTTCTTC. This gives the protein CASSPPAGLAAGGQFF.